The present T cell receptor beta chain was sequenced within a study of shared clonotypes between healthy human individuals (dated by TCRdb to between 2020 and 2021). About the full investigation: The cohort comprised a couple of women and a few men aged 18 to 49 years. To increase sequencing depth and limit assay-specific biases, TCR repertoire library preparation and sequencing were carried out by different laboratories using diverse techniques. Between about 0.94 and 8.9 billion PBMCs per donor were obtained by leukapheresis. Blood TCR repertoires of about 5 healthy adults were deeply sequenced to estimate repertoire size and the extent of clonotype sharing between individuals. For each donor, three plates each were used for CD4 naive and CD4 memory, two plates were used for CD8 naive, and one plate was used for CD8 memory.

The donors were healthy, HIV-negative adults who had no recently reported acute infections or vaccinations. All donors were Caucasian adults living in Nashville, Tennessee, USA. Magnetic negative selection was used to enrich CD4+ T cells, after which naive cells were positively selected on CD45RA and the negative fraction became the memory subset. After blood collection by leukapheresis, PBMCs were isolated using Ficoll-Histopaque density gradient centrifugation and then cryopreserved in the vapor phase of liquid nitrogen. Analytical flow cytometry was used to check the purity and quantity of each magnetically sorted T cell population. Genomic DNA was isolated from every sorted fraction and measured by UV absorbance on a Nanodrop 2000c. What the authors observed across the whole study: Sharing across several donors was observed for approximately 5% of naive CD4, 3% to 3.5% of naive CD8, roughly 2.3% of memory CD4, and 0.4% of memory CD8 clonotypes. Even with the large sequencing depth, rarefaction of the sorted-subset datasets indicated that sequencing was incomplete. Larger estimated clonotype richness was generally found for naive subsets than for memory subsets. The small number of donors limited the genetic and exposure-history diversity represented. Pairwise subsampling led to the expectation that sequencing depth would affect the degree of clonotype sharing among donors. Sampling was limited to blood, and TCR repertoires in tissue likely differ from TCR repertoires in blood. Clonotypes shared by all four sorted-subset donors showed higher generation probabilities than non-shared clonotypes.

This clone was observed a single time. Its antigen is not yet known. No quality values exist for individual bases; no much larger clone is one base distant. Using the deep immunoSEQ assay, TCR CDR3 regions were amplified from genomic DNA by multiplex PCR. For each cell subset, the extracted genomic DNA was distributed evenly across all wells of several immunoSEQ 96-well plates, and each plate served as one replicate. For sorted subsets, each replicate PCR was loaded with approximately 190 ng genomic DNA, equivalent to roughly 30,000 T cell genomes. Purified libraries were quantified with a Qubit 3.0 fluorometer, sized on a Bioanalyzer 2100, and re-quantified with the KAPA Library Quantification kit. Every immunoSEQ 96-well plate was sequenced on a dedicated single-read 150-cycle Illumina NextSeq 550 flow cell. In the authors' own workflow: Because the immunoSEQ output held only junctional sequences and lacked quality scores, the filtering could not match the filtering applied to full-length reads. Sequences were annotated with PyIR, a Python wrapper for IgBLAST v1.9, and V/J genes and CDR3 were assigned using IMGT germline references. Any read was removed if the V/J assignment was weak (E-value above 1e-6), the CDR3 was missing, or the read contained stop codons, out-of-frame junctions, or ambiguous translated residues. V3J clonotypes were defined by identical inferred V gene, J gene, and CDR3 amino acid sequence. Percentage overlap between repertoires was calculated by dividing the number of shared unique clonotypes by the size of the smaller repertoire. Richness of each repertoire was evaluated using RTK rarefaction, the Chao1 estimator, and Recon v2.1 estimates of unobserved clonotypes. OLGA was used to compute generation probabilities for all TCRbeta clonotypes that the gDNA method yielded from a few donors. TCRdb took over this immuneACCESS table, retaining in-frame rearrangements with V and J assigned. Such tables are incomplete; in checked studies, under half of the missing clones stem from an unresolved V gene, and the remainder is unexplained. The D gene and trimming were derived from the DNA, and the V and J assignments and clone size from that table. The sample table contains about 960,000 clones; only one count was recorded for more than 75% of them. The ten largest clones add up to approximately 1.5% of the sample.

The sequencing input was memory CD4+ T cells sorted from blood. The intended sense of this specimen's cell subset or site label: CD45RA-negative fraction. This sequence originates from a young man in good health.

The CDR3 loop reads CASSPGTTNTEAFF. The DNA is as follows: TGTGCCTCCTCCCCCGGGACAACGAACACTGAAGCTTTCTTT. The rearrangement joined TRBV10-3 to TRBJ1-1, with a tentative D gene TRBD1 over 6 matching bases. The germline V gene yields ENHRY for CDR1 and SYGVKD for CDR2. V sheds 11 bases and J sheds 1 base, leaving 17 bases between their ends. There are 14 amino acids in the CDR3, from cysteine to phenylalanine inclusive. The DNA shown is the 42-base CDR3, in frame from base 1.